This T cell receptor (beta chain) was retrieved from a study of PD-1 blockade in classical Hodgkin lymphoma (dated by TCRdb to 2020 to 2022). Study-wide context: Nivolumab dosing was 3 mg/kg intravenously every 2 weeks, continuing until either disease progression or unacceptable toxicity. The study used TCR beta sequencing and CyTOF to define a peripheral blood immune signature of response to PD-1 blockade in classical Hodgkin lymphoma. Study-wide conclusions, independent of this receptor: The study was restricted to a single clinical trial cohort, and the causes of repertoire differences, possibly disease activity or prior therapy, were left undefined. CD4+ but not CD8+ TCR diversity rose significantly by C4D1 (p=0.0027 vs p=0.16), most apparent in complete responders (p=0.02). Trial patients with a complete response had baseline diversity similar to that of newly diagnosed patients, while partial responders and progressors had significantly lower diversity. Baseline TCR diversity was reported as lower in newly diagnosed patients than in healthy donors, and lower still in relapsed/refractory patients. Diversity was lower in patients who began nivolumab less than 1 year after ASCT, so these patients were left out of later analyses to avoid confounding by immune reconstitution.

The label giving this sample's time point can be read as: cycle 2 day 1 (C2D1) of nivolumab. Relapse after autologous stem cell transplantation had occurred in all trial patients, and cohorts A, B and C were distinguished by prior brentuximab vedotin exposure. The trial cohort was composed of approximately 56 patients with relapsed/refractory classical Hodgkin lymphoma, for whom complete response, partial response or progressive disease was recorded as best overall response. In the multi-cohort phase II CheckMate 205 trial, trial patients received single-agent nivolumab. Best overall response was determined by an independent review committee according to the 2007 International Working Group response criteria. PBMCs from the trial were collected at three points: immediately before nivolumab initiation (C1D1), and during therapy at cycle 2 day 1 and cycle 4 day 1. After peripheral blood was drawn into 8 mL Vacutainer Cell Preparation Tubes, PBMCs were isolated by centrifugation and then cryopreserved.

Genomic DNA was isolated using the Qiagen DNeasy kit from unsorted PBMCs as well as from negatively selected CD4+ and CD8+ fractions. TCR beta CDR3 regions were amplified by immunoSEQ multiplex PCR using primers annealing to V and J segments. A synthetic immune receptor repertoire was used to minimize amplification bias, and any residual bias was removed computationally once sequencing was done. In the source study's methods: Custom Python scripts were used to quantify repertoire diversity as the Shannon entropy index. Unsorted, CD4+ and CD8+ repertoires were analyzed separately, except in combined analyses where CD4+ and CD8+ sequences were merged in silico. Clonal expansion was defined as a frequency increase of at least 2-fold after treatment compared with C1D1, and clones undetected at baseline were assigned a pseudocount of 0.5. Singleton clones were defined as clones with 0 or 1 copy at C1D1, and non-singleton clones were defined as clones with 2 or more copies. Clones expanded in unsorted samples were assigned a CD4+, CD8+ or unknown annotation through matching of protein sequences in sorted samples from the same patient. Diversity changes from C1D1 to C4D1 were tested in paired samples using Wilcoxon tests. The clones in this table, taken by TCRdb from immuneACCESS, are in-frame only. Not every clone is retained; where verified, under half of the shortfall comes from an unresolved V gene, and the cause of the rest is unknown. The D gene and trimming were derived from the DNA, and the V and J assignments and clone size from that table. This sample holds about 110,000 clones; about 88% were observed only once. The leading ten clones occupy about 20% of the sample.

This clone turned up a few times. Its antigen remains unidentified. No base qualities exist here, and no much larger clone lies one base off it. At the junction V is shortened by 10 bases and J by 6 bases, with 25 bases in between. The CDR3 runs 15 residues from the cysteine to the phenylalanine. Only the CDR3 region is kept as DNA, spanning 45 bases read in frame from base 1. CDR1 is given as WNHNN and CDR2 as SYGVQD, both from the germline V gene (reference sequence). The rearrangement combines TRBV10-1 with TRBJ2-7; D gene: possibly TRBD2, on 6 matching bases. The sequenced sample was peripheral blood mononuclear cells (PBMCs), obtained before the second cycle of nivolumab. This TCR was sampled from a human donor with classical Hodgkin lymphoma. The DNA sequence reads TGCGCCACCTCAACGACGGGAGTCGGGCTCGTCGAGCAGTACTTC. This yields the protein CATSTTGVGLVEQYF.